The TCR beta chain under discussion was sequenced for a study of blood T cell repertoires in COVID-19. Study information: Samples of COVID-19 (acute and convalescent) were obtained from the United States, Italy and Spain.

Study members were between roughly 18 and 100 years old and lived in around 24 US regions. The method was immunoSEQ multiplex PCR; TCRdb's version includes in-frame clones alone and lacks a portion of them. The sample records roughly 500,000 clones, about 85% being singletons. Deletions cut 1 base from V and 3 bases from J, with 4 bases between. This CDR3 spans 13 amino acids. CDR1 and CDR2 from the germline V gene are LNHDA and SQIVND (reference sequence). The genes are TRBV19 and TRBJ2-1; D unclear. This TCR derives from a woman aged 55-69 years who had recovered from COVID-19. The sample was PBMCs or T cells enriched from blood (not recorded which). CDR3 coding DNA: TGTGCCAGTAGTATAGTTATCTACAATGAGCAGTTCTTC. This encodes CASSIVIYNEQFF.